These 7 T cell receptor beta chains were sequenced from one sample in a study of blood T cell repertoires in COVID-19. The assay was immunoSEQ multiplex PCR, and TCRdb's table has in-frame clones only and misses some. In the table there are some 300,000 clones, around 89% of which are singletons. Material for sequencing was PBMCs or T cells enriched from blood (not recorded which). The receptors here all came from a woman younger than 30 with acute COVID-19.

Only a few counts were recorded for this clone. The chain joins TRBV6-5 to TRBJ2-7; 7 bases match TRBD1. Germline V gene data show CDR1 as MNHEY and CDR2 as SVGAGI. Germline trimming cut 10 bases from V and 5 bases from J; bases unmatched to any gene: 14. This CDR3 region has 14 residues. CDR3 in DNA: TGTGCCACCTTCCCCGACAGGGCAAGGAACGAGCAGTACTTC. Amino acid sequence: CATFPDRARNEQYF.

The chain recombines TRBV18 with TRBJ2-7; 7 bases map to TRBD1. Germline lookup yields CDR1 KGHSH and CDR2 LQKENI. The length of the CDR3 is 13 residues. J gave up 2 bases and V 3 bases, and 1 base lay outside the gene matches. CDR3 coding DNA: TGTGCCAGCTCACCGACAGGGACCTACGAGCAGTACTTC. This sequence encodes CASSPTGTYEQYF.

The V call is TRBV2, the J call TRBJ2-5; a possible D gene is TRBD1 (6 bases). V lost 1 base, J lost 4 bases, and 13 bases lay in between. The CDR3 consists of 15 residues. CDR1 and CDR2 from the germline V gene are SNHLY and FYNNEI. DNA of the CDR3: TGTGCCAGCAGTGAAGAAAGGGGGTTAGGAGAGACCCAGTACTTC. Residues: CASSEERGLGETQYF.

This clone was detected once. The CDR3 nucleotides are TGTGCCAGCAGCACAGGCCTCGAGCAGTTCTTC. Its translation: CASSTGLEQFF. This chain joins TRBV27 and TRBJ2-1; the D gene is possibly TRBD1 (5 bases). V lost 6 bases, J lost 10 bases, and 10 bases lay in between. The CDR3 runs 11 residues. In germline, CDR1 is MNHEY, CDR2 SMNVEV (reference sequence).

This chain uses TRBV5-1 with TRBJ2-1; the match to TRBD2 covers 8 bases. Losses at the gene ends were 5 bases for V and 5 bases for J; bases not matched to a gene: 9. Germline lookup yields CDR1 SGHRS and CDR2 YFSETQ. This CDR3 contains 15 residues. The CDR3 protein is CASRERELLNNEQFF. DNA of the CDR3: TGCGCCAGCAGAGAGCGGGAGCTCTTAAACAATGAGCAGTTCTTC.

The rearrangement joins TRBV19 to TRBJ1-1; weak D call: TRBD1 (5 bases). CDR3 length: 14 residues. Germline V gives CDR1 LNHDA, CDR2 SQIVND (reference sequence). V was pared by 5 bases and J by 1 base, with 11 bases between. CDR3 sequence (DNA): TGTGCCAGTAGTTCGACAGCCCCGAACACTGAAGCTTTCTTT. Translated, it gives CASSSTAPNTEAFF. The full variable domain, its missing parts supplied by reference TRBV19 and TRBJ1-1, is DGGITQSPKYLFRKEGQNVTLSCEQNLNHDAMYWYRQDPGQGLRLIYYSQIVNDFQKGDIAEGYSVSREKKESFPLTVTSAQKNPTAFYLCASSSTAPNTEAFFGQGTRLTVV.

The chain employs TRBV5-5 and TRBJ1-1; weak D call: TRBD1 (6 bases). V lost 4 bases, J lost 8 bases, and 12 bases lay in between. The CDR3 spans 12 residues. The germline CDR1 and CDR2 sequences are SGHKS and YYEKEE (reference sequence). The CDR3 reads CASSDEQGEAFF. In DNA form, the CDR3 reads TGTGCCAGCAGCGACGAACAGGGAGAAGCTTTCTTT. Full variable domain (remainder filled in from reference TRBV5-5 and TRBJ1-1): DAGVTQSPTHLIKTRGQQVTLRCSPISGHKSVSWYQQVLGQGPQFIFQYYEKEERGRGNFPDRFSARQFPNYSSELNVNALLLGDSALYLCASSDEQGEAFFGQGTRLTVV.